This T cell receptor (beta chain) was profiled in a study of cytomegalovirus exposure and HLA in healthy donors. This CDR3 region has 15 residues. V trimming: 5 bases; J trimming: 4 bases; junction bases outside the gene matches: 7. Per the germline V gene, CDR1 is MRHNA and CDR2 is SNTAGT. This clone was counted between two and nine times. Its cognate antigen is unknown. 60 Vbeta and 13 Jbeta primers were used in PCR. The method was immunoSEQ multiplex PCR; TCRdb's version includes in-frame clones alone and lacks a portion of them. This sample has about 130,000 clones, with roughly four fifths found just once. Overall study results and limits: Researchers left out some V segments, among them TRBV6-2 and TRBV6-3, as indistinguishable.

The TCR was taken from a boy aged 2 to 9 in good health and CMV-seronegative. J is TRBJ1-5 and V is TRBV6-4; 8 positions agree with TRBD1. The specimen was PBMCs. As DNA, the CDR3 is TGTGCCAGCAGTTTGACAGGGGAGCTAAATCAGCCCCAGCATTTT. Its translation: CASSLTGELNQPQHF.